This paragraph covers one T cell receptor beta chain sequence. No antigen is known for it. Base-call qualities are not available, and no considerably larger clone is one nucleotide away. This specimen comes from a study of hypomethylating agent response in myelodysplastic syndrome (dated by TCRdb to about 2021). Concerning the study at large: The hypomethylating agents azacitidine (8 of 11) or decitabine (3 of 11) were used to treat the patients. The cohort was composed of fewer than 10 male and 2 female myelodysplastic syndrome patients. A mean patient age of 72.2 +/- 6.3 years was recorded, and a diploid cytogenetic profile was observed most commonly. Response was defined as complete response or hematologic improvement, and any patient who met neither criterion was considered a non-responder. Roughly six patients responded with complete response or hematologic improvement, and five patients were non-responders. TET2 mutation was identified most frequently, being present in about 50% of the 11 patients. The research as a whole found: Whether the shared GLIPH2 clusters possibly recognize novel MDS antigens was not confirmed and still needs to be tested experimentally. The cohort was small, with only 11 patients analyzed. Healthy control donors were not age-matched to MDS patients, which could have impacted the MDS versus healthy comparison. Novel clonotypes appeared more often in responders, whereas non-responders had more contracted clonotypes after treatment. Richness, rarefaction diversity and clonality did not change significantly after hypomethylating agent treatment, across all patients or within response groups.

Germline trimming amounts to 1 base on V and 6 bases on J, with 4 as the count of junction bases outside the gene matches. CDR1 and CDR2, looked up from the germline V gene (reference sequence), are GTSNPN and SVGIG. Its CDR3 holds 13 amino acids, cysteine through phenylalanine. The kept DNA is CDR3 alone, 39 bases in frame from the first base. Library method: the immunoSEQ multiplex PCR assay. Each sample was run at survey resolution as two replicates of approximately 200 ng apiece, for a total of approximately 400 ng of DNA. Rearranged TCRB sequences in genomic DNA were detected with the hsTCRB kit, which uses multiplex PCR primers directed at V and J genes. In the first PCR, the CDR3 region was amplified for about 30 cycles with the QIAGEN Multiplex PCR Kit. A second PCR of seven to eight cycles attached sample barcodes and Illumina adapters to each replicate. Quantification of the pooled libraries was done with a QuantStudio 6 and the KAPA library quantification kit. Roughly 15 pM of pooled libraries were sequenced on an Illumina MiSeq with 156-cycle single-end reads and a 15-cycle index read. The original methods were these. VDJdb annotation flagged 1.7% of 168,753 unique clonotypes as previously reported viral-epitope-specific. The immunoSEQ Data Assistant and immunoSEQ Analyzer turned the raw reads into TCRB repertoires that were normalized and annotated. Clonotypes were analyzed with the immunarch R package version 0.6.5 and BioAnalyzer. Richness was estimated after downsampling every repertoire to the clone count of the smallest repertoire. Clonotypes were classified as expanded, contracted or novel by Fisher's exact tests, with novel defined as zero frequency before treatment. GLIPH2 clustered significantly changed CDR3 beta sequences using simulation_depth=1000 and kmer_min_depth=3, excluding CDR3s shorter than five residues. Entries here come from immuneACCESS through TCRdb and include only in-frame sequences with V and J called. Some clones fail to appear in such tables; in the studies checked, an unresolved V gene covers under half of the shortfall, and the cause of the remainder is unknown. From that table come the V and J calls and clone size; the DNA was used to work out D and trimming. The sample yields about 6,000 clones; approximately 80% were counted once. The top ten hold about 9.7% of the sample.

T-cell subsets were not sorted, and bulk bone marrow was analyzed instead. Bone marrow from over 10 myelodysplastic syndrome patients was immunosequenced for TCR beta CDR3 regions before and after hypomethylating agent therapy. For longitudinal repertoire tracking, every patient provided one baseline bone marrow and two to three bone marrows collected at different post-treatment timepoints. Genomic DNA was isolated from whole bone marrow, and DNA quality was assessed with TapeStation, NanoDrop OneC and PicoGreen assays. Here the chain combines TRBV30 and TRBJ2-3, with 7 bases matching TRBD2. This specimen was bone marrow, taken before or after starting hypomethylating agent treatment for myelodysplastic syndrome (not recorded which). This sequence was found in a human donor with myelodysplastic syndrome. The DNA sequence follows: TGTGCCTGGAGTGGAAACGGGAGGGATACGCAGTATTTT. Its amino acids are CAWSGNGRDTQYF.